This TCR beta chain was recorded in a study of Graves' ophthalmopathy and Graves' hyperthyroidism. As for the study in general: Calling hyperthyroidism stable required that no ophthalmopathy show up within 18 months of follow-up.

TCR beta CDR3 regions were amplified from RNA transcripts. First-round RT-PCR employed HTBI primers, with a second-round multiplex PCR after it. TCRdb recomputed calls from the multiplex PCR reads with MiXCR, one row per CDR3 protein. The repertoire consists of a few hundred thousand distinct CDR3 sequences, with approximately 35% occurring once and the leading ten covering about 4.2%. The study's findings and limits: Blood samples also showed most expanded thyroid clonotypes exceeding 0.001 frequency. The 13-signature model separated ophthalmopathy from stable hyperthyroidism at 85% to 90% sensitivity and roughly 80% specificity.

Patients with other autoimmune diseases, uncontrolled infections, pregnancy or lactation were excluded. Many counts were recorded for this clonotype. Its antigen is unidentified. The CDR3 extends over 16 amino acids. CDR1 and CDR2 (germline): KGHDR, SFDVKD. Trimming removed 5 bases from V and 4 bases from J; junction bases left unmatched: 9. Sequencing was done on a sample of peripheral blood or thyroid tissue (not recorded which). This sequence joins TRBV24-1 and TRBJ2-5; 10 nucleotides match TRBD2. This TCR was sampled from an adult man with Graves' hyperthyroidism. CDR3 coding DNA: TGTGCCACCAGTGCCCCCCTAGCGGGAGCAGGAGAGACCCAGTACTTC. Its translation: CATSAPLAGAGETQYF.